One sample yielded the 11 T cell receptor beta chains listed below, sequenced in a study of early T cells in non-severe SARS-CoV-2 infection. TCRdb called the 5' RACE reads again in MiXCR, with one record for every CDR3 protein. Of tens of thousands of distinct CDR3 sequences listed, roughly 8% are singletons. The specimen comprised whole blood, sampled at baseline. All receptors come from an adult who was a healthcare worker with PCR-confirmed SARS-CoV-2 infection or an uninfected control (not recorded which).

This clonotype has only a few counts. CDR3 protein: CASSDKPRGGQANTEAFF. CDR3 nucleotides: TGTGCCAGCAGTGATAAACCCCGTGGAGGACAAGCGAACACTGAAGCTTTCTTT. The V call is TRBV2, the J call TRBJ1-1; maybe TRBD1 (5 bases). Germline loops: CDR1 SNHLY, CDR2 FYNNEI. The CDR3 spans 18 residues. The V gene lost 3 bases and the J gene lost 1 base, with 21 bases spanning the gap.

The genes are TRBV5-1 and TRBJ1-6; D unclear. This CDR3 comprises 15 residues. The V gene's germline CDR1 is SGHRS and CDR2 YFSETQ. V was pared by 3 bases and J by 8 bases, with 15 bases between. The CDR3 DNA reads as TGCGCCAGCAGCTCTTCCGGGCCGAGGGATTCACCCCTCCACTTT. Amino acids: CASSSSGPRDSPLHF.

This clonotype was picked up a small number of times. The V and J genes are TRBV4-2 and TRBJ1-4; D is unresolved. Germline CDR1 reads LGHNA; CDR2 reads YNFKEQ. V dropped 1 base and J dropped 3 bases, with 6 bases sitting between them. The CDR3 is 14 amino acids. CDR3 in amino acids: CASSQGVSNEKLFF. CDR3 nucleotide sequence: TGTGCCAGCAGCCAAGGCGTGTCTAATGAAAAACTGTTTTTT.

The chain links TRBV5-5 to TRBJ2-2; 7 bases line up with TRBD1. The CDR3 runs to 14 residues. The junction had 2 bases not matched to a gene; V was cut back by 0 bases and J by 6 bases. Germline lookup yields CDR1 SGHKS and CDR2 YYEKEE (reference sequence). CDR3 protein: CASSLGQGPGELFF. The CDR3 DNA is TGTGCCAGCAGCTTGGGACAGGGCCCCGGGGAGCTGTTTTTT.

The chain employs TRBV29-1 and TRBJ2-7, with D perhaps TRBD1 (6 bases). The V gene's germline CDR1 is SQVTM and CDR2 ANQGSEA. Trimming took off 6 bases at V and 3 bases at J, with 21 bases between the two ends. This CDR3 spans 15 amino acids. This CDR3 reads CSVAPVTGRFYEQYF. CDR3 DNA sequence: TGCAGCGTGGCCCCCGTGACAGGAAGGTTCTACGAGCAGTACTTC.

This clonotype has a handful of counts. The gene calls are TRBV11-3 and TRBJ2-5; no reliable D call. The germline V gene has CDR1 SGHNT and CDR2 YENEEA. The ends were cut back, 3 bases at V and 5 bases at J, with 10 bases in the middle. The CDR3 totals 13 residues. The CDR3 coding sequence is TGTGCCAGCAGCTTGGCTAGTGGGGAGACCCAGTACTTC. Translating gives CASSLASGETQYF.

The chain joins TRBV20-1 to TRBJ1-4; D call uncertain. V lost 5 bases and J lost 5, with 12 bases in between. The germline CDR1 and CDR2 sequences are DFQATT and SNEGSKA (reference sequence). This CDR3 has 13 residues. Here the CDR3 reads CSAEGPPNEKLFF. As DNA, the CDR3 is TGCAGTGCTGAAGGGCCCCCGAATGAAAAACTGTTTTTT.

The V call is TRBV12-3 or TRBV12-4, the J call TRBJ2-3; TRBD1 matches at 8 bases. This CDR3 contains 16 residues. V shed 5 bases and J 1 base; nucleotides not matched to a gene: 8. CDR3 DNA: TGTGCCAGCAGTCCCACCTCAGGGGGCCGCACAGATACGCAGTATTTT. Translating it yields CASSPTSGGRTDTQYF.

This clonotype was counted many times. The chain recombines TRBV5-7 with TRBJ1-6; D gene unclear. TRBV5-7 is an open reading frame, and its role is uncertain. The CDR3 is made up of 14 amino acids. V was cut by 1 base and J by 7 bases, with 9 bases left in between. CDR3 bases: TGTGCCAGCAGCTTGTCAAACTCAAATTCACCCCTCCACTTT. Its protein product is CASSLSNSNSPLHF.

The rearrangement links TRBV7-2 to TRBJ2-3, with TRBD2 matching 10 bases. V was clipped by 2 bases and J by 5 bases; unmatched bases: 4. Germline-derived CDR1 and CDR2 are SGHTA and FQGNSA. CDR3 length: 15 amino acids. In DNA form, the CDR3 reads TGTGCCAGCAGCTTACAAGCGGGGGGGATAGATACGCAGTATTTT. This codes for CASSLQAGGIDTQYF. Looking up the rest from reference TRBV7-2 and TRBJ2-3 gives the full variable domain: GAGVSQSPSNKVTEKGKDVELRCDPISGHTALYWYRQSLGQGLEFLIYFQGNSAPDKSGLPSDRFSAERTGGSVSTLTIQRTQQEDSAVYLCASSLQAGGIDTQYFGPGTRLTVL.

V is TRBV19 and J is TRBJ1-5, with a possible D match to TRBD1 (5 bases). The germline V gene has CDR1 LNHDA and CDR2 SQIVND (reference sequence). Trimming took 3 bases from V and 1 from J, leaving 7 bases between them. The CDR3 contains 14 residues. In DNA, the CDR3 is TGTGCCAGTAGTATGGCAGGGAGCAATCAGCCCCAGCATTTT. It yields the protein CASSMAGSNQPQHF.